This section outlines one T cell receptor (beta chain) sequence together with its context. Its antigen remains unidentified. Possible read error: a much larger clone is one base away. Primers used in a second PCR of about 7 to 12 cycles were a sample-barcoded 5' primer and a J-beta primer mix. From the 5' RACE reads, TCRdb called clonotypes with MiXCR, one entry per CDR3 protein. The table records some 670,000 distinct CDR3 sequences, approximately 52% of them present only once. The sample is drawn from a study of blood T cells in healthy people across ages. Points from the study as a whole: A roughly linear age-dependent decrease characterized TCR beta diversity per million T cells.

In germline, CDR1 is SQVTM, CDR2 ANQGSEA. CDR3 size: 12 residues. Trimming left V 4 bases short and J 7 bases short, with 11 bases between. Sample: blood. This receptor was identified in a woman of 80 years or more in good health. The chain couples TRBV29-1 to TRBJ2-1; a weak D match, TRBD2 (5 bases). The chain's CDR3 is CSVGNEGNEQFF. The CDR3 nucleotides are TGCAGCGTTGGAAATGAGGGAAATGAGCAGTTCTTC.